The clone carrying this T cell receptor beta chain was detected a few times. Its specificity is unknown. The PCR employed 60 Vbeta primers together with 13 Jbeta primers. Here immunoSEQ multiplex PCR was the method, and the copy in TCRdb shows in-frame clones only, minus some. The sample lists roughly 150,000 clones, over 60% occurring once. The sample belongs to a study of cytomegalovirus exposure and HLA in healthy donors. Overall study findings and caveats: Indistinguishable V segments such as TRBV6-2 and TRBV6-3 were excluded. Some public TCRs appeared in many individuals, while most sequences were rare. CMV serostatus was the only immune exposure information that was available.

The CDR3 runs 13 residues. Germline assignment: CDR1 ENHRY and CDR2 SYGVKD. V was clipped by 0 bases and J by 2 bases, with 2 bases between them. The sequenced sample consisted of PBMCs. This clonotype was sampled from a woman aged 25 to 39 in good health and CMV-seropositive. V gene TRBV10-3 combines with J gene TRBJ1-5; D unresolved. CDR3 sequence: CAISESGNQPQHF. CDR3 nucleotides: TGTGCCATCAGTGAGTCCGGCAATCAGCCCCAGCATTTT.